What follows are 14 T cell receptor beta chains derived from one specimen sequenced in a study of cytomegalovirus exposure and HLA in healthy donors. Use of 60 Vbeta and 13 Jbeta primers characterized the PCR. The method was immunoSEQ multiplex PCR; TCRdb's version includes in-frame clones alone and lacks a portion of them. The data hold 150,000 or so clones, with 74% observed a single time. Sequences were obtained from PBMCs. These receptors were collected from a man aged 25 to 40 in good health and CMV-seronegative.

CDR3 in DNA: TGTGCCTGGAGTGTACTCGGGACAGGGACGAAGACCCAGTACTTC. Translating gives CAWSVLGTGTKTQYF. The chain employs TRBV30 and TRBJ2-5; TRBD1 agrees at 9 bases. Germline trimming cut 0 bases from V and 6 bases from J; bases unmatched to any gene: 8. Germline CDR1 reads GTSNPN; CDR2 reads SVGIG (reference sequence). The CDR3 length is 15 residues.

The CDR3 DNA follows: TGTGCCAGCACCTCCGGGACAGATAATTCACCCCTCCACTTT. Its protein product is CASTSGTDNSPLHF. V usage is TRBV6-6 and J usage is TRBJ1-6; 7 bases are shared with TRBD1. Germline V CDR1 and CDR2: MNHNY, SVGAGI (reference sequence). This CDR3 has 14 residues. Trimming cost V 7 bases and J 5 bases; bases outside gene matches: 5.

The CDR3 DNA is TGTGCCAGTAGTCAGGGGGCAGATACGCAGTATTTT. Translated, it gives CASSQGADTQYF. The chain recombines TRBV19 with TRBJ2-3; 7 bases map to TRBD1. The ends lost 5 bases at V and 4 bases at J; junction bases unmatched: 0. The V gene's germline CDR1 is LNHDA and CDR2 SQIVND (reference sequence). The CDR3 runs to 12 residues.

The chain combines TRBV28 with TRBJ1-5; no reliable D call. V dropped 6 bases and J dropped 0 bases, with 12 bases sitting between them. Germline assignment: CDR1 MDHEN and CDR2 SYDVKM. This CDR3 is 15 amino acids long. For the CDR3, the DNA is TGTGCCAGCAGGGCTCCCGGGTATAGCAATCAGCCCCAGCATTTT. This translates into CASRAPGYSNQPQHF.

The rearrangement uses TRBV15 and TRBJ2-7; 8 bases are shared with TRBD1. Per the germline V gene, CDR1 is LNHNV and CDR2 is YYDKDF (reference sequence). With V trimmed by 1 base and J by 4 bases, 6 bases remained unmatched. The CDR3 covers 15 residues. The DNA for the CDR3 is TGTGCCACCAGCAGAGGGACAGGGATAGAATACGAGCAGTACTTC. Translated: CATSRGTGIEYEQYF.

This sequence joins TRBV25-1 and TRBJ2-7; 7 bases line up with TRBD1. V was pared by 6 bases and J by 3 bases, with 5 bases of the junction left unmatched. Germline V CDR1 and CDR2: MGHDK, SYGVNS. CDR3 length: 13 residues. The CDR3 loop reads CASRPRDSYEQYF. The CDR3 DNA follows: TGTGCCAGCAGGCCCCGGGACAGCTACGAGCAGTACTTC.

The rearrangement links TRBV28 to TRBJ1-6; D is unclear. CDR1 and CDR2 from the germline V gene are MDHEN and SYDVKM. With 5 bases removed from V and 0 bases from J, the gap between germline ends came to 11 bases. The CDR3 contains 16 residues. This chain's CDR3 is CASSGGASSYNSPLHF. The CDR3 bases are TGTGCCAGCAGTGGTGGAGCGAGCTCCTATAATTCACCCCTCCACTTT.

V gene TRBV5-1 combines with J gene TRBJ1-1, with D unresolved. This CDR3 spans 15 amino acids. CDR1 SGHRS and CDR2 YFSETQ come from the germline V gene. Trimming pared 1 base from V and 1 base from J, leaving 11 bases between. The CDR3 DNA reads TGCGCCAGCAGCTTGATCGGGTACGGGAACACTGAAGCTTTCTTT. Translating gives CASSLIGYGNTEAFF.

CDR3 DNA: TGTGCCAGCAGTTCCGACAGGGGTTATGGGACAGATACGCAGTATTTT. As protein: CASSSDRGYGTDTQYF. This chain links TRBV27 with TRBJ2-3; TRBD1 matches at 8 bases. The CDR3 runs to 16 residues. With 4 bases clipped from V and 3 bases from J, the junction kept 9 bases outside the gene matches. Germline CDR1 is MNHEY and CDR2 is SMNVEV (reference sequence).

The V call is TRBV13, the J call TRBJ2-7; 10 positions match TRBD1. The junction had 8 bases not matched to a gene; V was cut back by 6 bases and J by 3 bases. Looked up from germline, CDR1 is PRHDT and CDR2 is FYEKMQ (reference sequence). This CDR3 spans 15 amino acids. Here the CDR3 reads CASSSSGQGIYEQYF. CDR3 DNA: TGTGCCAGCAGTTCCTCGGGACAGGGGATCTACGAGCAGTACTTC.

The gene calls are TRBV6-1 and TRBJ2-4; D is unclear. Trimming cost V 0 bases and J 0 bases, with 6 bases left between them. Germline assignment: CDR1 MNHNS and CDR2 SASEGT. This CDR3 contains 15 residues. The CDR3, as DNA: TGTGCCAGCAGTGAAGCTTGGCTAGCCAAAAACATTCAGTACTTC. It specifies CASSEAWLAKNIQYF.

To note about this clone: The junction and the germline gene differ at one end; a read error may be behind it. CDR3 in DNA: TGTGCCACCAGCAGAGATCGGGAGGGCTACCCCTTC. This codes for CATSRDREGYPF. The genes are TRBV15 and TRBJ1-2; D is unresolved. This CDR3 region has 12 residues. CDR1 and CDR2 (germline): LNHNV, YYDKDF (reference sequence).

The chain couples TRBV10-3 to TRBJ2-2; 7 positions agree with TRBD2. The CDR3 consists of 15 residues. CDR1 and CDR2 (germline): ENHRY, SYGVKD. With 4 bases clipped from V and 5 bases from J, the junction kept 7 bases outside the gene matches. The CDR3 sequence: CAISGSGAQTGELFF. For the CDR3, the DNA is TGTGCCATCAGTGGAAGCGGGGCCCAAACCGGGGAGCTGTTTTTT.

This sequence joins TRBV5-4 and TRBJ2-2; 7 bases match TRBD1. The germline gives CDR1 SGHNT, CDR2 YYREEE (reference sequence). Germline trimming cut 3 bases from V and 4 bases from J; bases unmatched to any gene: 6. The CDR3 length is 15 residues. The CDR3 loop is CASSSTTGFTGELFF. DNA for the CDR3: TGTGCCAGCAGCTCTACGACAGGGTTCACCGGGGAGCTGTTTTTT.